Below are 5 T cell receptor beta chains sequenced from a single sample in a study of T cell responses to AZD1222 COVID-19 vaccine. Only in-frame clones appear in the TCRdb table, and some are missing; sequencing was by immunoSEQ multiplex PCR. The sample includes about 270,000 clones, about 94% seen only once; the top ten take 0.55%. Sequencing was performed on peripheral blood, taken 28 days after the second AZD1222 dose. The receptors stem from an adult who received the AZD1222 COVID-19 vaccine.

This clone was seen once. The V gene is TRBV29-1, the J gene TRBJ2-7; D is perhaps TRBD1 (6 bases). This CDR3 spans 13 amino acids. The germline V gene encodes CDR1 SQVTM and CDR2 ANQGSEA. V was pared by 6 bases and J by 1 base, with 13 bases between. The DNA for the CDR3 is TGCAGCGTGCTCCCGACAGGATCCTACGAGCAGTACTTC. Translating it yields CSVLPTGSYEQYF.

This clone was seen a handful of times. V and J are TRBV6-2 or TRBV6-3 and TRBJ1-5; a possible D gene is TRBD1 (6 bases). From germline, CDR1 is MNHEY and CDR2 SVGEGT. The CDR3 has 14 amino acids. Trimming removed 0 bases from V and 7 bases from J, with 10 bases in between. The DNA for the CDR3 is TGTGCCAGCAGTTACTCAGGGGGTTCCCAGCCCCAGCATTTT. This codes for CASSYSGGSQPQHF.

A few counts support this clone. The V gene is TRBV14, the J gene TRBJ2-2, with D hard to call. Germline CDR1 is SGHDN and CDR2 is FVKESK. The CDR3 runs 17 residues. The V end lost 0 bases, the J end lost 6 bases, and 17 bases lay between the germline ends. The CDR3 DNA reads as TGTGCCAGCAGCCAAGAAAGTTGGGTCAGCCGACCCGGGGAGCTGTTTTTT. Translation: CASSQESWVSRPGELFF.

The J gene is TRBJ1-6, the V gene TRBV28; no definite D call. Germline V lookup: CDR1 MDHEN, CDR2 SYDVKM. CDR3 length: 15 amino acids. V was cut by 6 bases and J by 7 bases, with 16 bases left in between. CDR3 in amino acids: CASRRPGQGNSPLHF. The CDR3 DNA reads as TGTGCCAGCAGACGGCCGGGTCAAGGAAATTCACCCCTCCACTTT.

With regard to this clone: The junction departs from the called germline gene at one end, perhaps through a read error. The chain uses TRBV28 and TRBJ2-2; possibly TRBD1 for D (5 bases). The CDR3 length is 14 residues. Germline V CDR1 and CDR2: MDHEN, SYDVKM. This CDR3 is CASNLGELTGELFF. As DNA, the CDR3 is TGTGCCAGCAATTTAGGGGAATTGACCGGGGAGCTGTTTTTT.